Detailed here is one TCR beta chain. The target of this receptor is not known. Base qualities are not provided; no much larger clone lies one nucleotide away. Including cysteine and phenylalanine, the CDR3 has 17 amino acids. The sequence is cut down to CDR3 DNA, 51 bases in frame from base 1. From the germline V gene (reference sequence), CDR1 is SEHNR and CDR2 is FQNEAQ. The V and J ends are trimmed by 4 bases and 1 base, leaving 19 bases between them. Using the deep immunoSEQ assay, TCR CDR3 regions were amplified from genomic DNA by multiplex PCR. For each cell subset, the extracted genomic DNA was distributed evenly across all wells of several immunoSEQ 96-well plates, and each plate served as one replicate. For sorted subsets, around 200 ng genomic DNA, equal to 25,000 to 35,000 T cell genomes, was loaded into each replicate PCR. Purified libraries were measured with a Qubit 3.0 fluorometer, size-checked on a Bioanalyzer 2100, and measured again with the KAPA Library Quantification kit. Every immunoSEQ 96-well plate was sequenced on a separate single-read 150-cycle Illumina NextSeq 550 flow cell. The original methods were these. Because the immunoSEQ output held only junctional sequences and lacked quality scores, the filtering could not match the filtering applied to full-length reads. Sequences were annotated with PyIR, a Python wrapper for IgBLAST v1.9, using IMGT germline references to assign V/J genes and CDR3. Reads were filtered out if the reads had weak V/J assignments (E-value above 1e-6), no CDR3, stop codons, out-of-frame junctions, or ambiguous translated residues. V3J clonotypes were defined as sequences sharing an identical inferred V gene, J gene, and CDR3 amino acid sequence. Percentage overlap between repertoires was computed as shared unique clonotypes divided by the size of the smaller repertoire. Three approaches were used to assess repertoire richness: RTK rarefaction, the Chao1 estimator, and Recon v2.1 estimates of unobserved clonotypes. OLGA was used to compute generation probabilities for all TCRbeta clonotypes that the gDNA method yielded from four donors. TCRdb obtained this table from immuneACCESS and retained in-frame rearrangements with V and J assigned. These tables miss some clones; where compared with another copy, unresolved V genes account for less than half of the shortfall, and the remainder is unexplained. The DNA was the basis for D and trimming; V, J and clone size are from that table. The sample table lists more than 500,000 clones, approximately 94% of them with a count of one. The ten largest clones take up around 0.067% of the sample.

The data derive from a study of shared clonotypes between healthy human individuals (TCRdb year 2020). General notes on the study: The cohort included three men and two women between 18 and 49 years of age. For each donor, three plates each were used for CD4 naive and CD4 memory, two plates were used for CD8 naive, and one plate was used for CD8 memory. Between about 0.8 and 8.9 billion PBMCs per donor were obtained by leukapheresis. To estimate repertoire size and how much clonotypes are shared between individuals, the study performed deep sequencing of blood TCR repertoires from five healthy adults. Different laboratories and diverse techniques were used to prepare libraries and sequence TCR repertoires, to increase sequencing depth and limit assay-specific biases. What the authors observed across the whole study: Higher generation probabilities were observed for clonotypes shared by all four sorted-subset donors than for non-shared clonotypes. About 5% of naive CD4, around 3.5% of naive CD8, about 2.5% of memory CD4, and about 0.4% of memory CD8 clonotypes were shared across several donors. Incomplete sequencing was indicated by rarefaction of sorted-subset datasets, despite the large sequencing depth. Because the study included only a small number of donors, the genetic and exposure-history diversity represented was limited. Pairwise subsampling indicated that sequencing depth was expected to affect the degree of clonotype sharing among donors. Estimated clonotype richness was generally larger for naive than for memory subsets. Sampling was restricted to blood, and TCR repertoires in tissues likely differ from the TCR repertoires found in blood.

The donors were healthy, HIV-negative adults with no recently reported acute infections or vaccinations. Every donor was a Caucasian adult living in Nashville, Tennessee, USA. CD4+ T cells were enriched by magnetic negative selection, after which naive cells were positively selected on CD45RA and the negative fraction was taken as the memory subset. After blood collection by leukapheresis, PBMCs were isolated using Ficoll-Histopaque density gradient centrifugation and then cryopreserved in the vapor phase of liquid nitrogen. Analytical flow cytometry was used to check the purity and quantity of each magnetically sorted T cell population. Genomic DNA was isolated from each sorted fraction and quantified by UV absorbance on a Nanodrop 2000c.

The TCR sequence derives from a woman aged 30 to 39 in good health. The material sequenced was naive CD4+ T cells sorted from blood. The sample's cell subset or site label is to be understood as: CD45RA+ positively selected. The V gene is TRBV7-9 and the J gene is TRBJ1-2; a tentative D call is TRBD1 (6 bases match). The CDR3 has the sequence CASSSIRDIGVNYGYTF. The DNA reads TGTGCCAGCAGCTCGATACGGGACATAGGAGTTAACTATGGCTACACCTTC. Here the CDR3 is joined to the reference TRBV7-9 and TRBJ1-2 genes, and the full variable domain is: DTGVSQNPRHKITKRGQNVTFRCDPISEHNRLYWYRQTLGQGPEFLTYFQNEAQLEKSRLLSDRFSAERPKGSFSTLEIQRTEQGDSAMYLCASSSIRDIGVNYGYTFGSGTRLTVV.